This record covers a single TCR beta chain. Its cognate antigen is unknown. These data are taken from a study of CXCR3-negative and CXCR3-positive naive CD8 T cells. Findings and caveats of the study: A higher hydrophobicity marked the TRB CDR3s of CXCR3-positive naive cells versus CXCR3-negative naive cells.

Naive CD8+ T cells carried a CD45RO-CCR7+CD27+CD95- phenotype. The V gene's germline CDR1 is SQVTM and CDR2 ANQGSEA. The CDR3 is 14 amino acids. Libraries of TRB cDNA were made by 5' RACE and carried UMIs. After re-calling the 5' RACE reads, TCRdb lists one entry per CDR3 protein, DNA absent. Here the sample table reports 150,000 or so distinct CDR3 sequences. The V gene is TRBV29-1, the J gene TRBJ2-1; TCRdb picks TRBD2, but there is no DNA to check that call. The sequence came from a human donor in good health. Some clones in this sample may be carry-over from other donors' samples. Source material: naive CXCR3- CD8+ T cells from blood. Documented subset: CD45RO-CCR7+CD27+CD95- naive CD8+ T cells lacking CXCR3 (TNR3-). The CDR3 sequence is CSVSGPSSYNEQFF.